This TCR beta chain stems from a study of blood T cell repertoires in COVID-19. Study summary: T cells, B-cell-depleted T cells, or PBMCs provided the cDNA or gDNA that served as material.

CDR1 and CDR2 (germline): MNHEY, SMNVEV (reference sequence). V was cut by 8 bases and J by 3 bases, with 13 bases left in between. This CDR3 comprises 13 residues. Using immunoSEQ multiplex PCR, the repertoire was profiled, and TCRdb retains in-frame clones only, with some absent. The profile shows 250,000 to 300,000 clones, about nine tenths of them singletons. This receptor was taken from a woman in her 30s with COVID-19, enrolled during active disease. The chain uses TRBV27 and TRBJ1-1; D is possibly TRBD1 (5 bases). Sequencing was carried out using peripheral blood. The CDR3 reads CASGQTVYTEAFF. CDR3 sequence (DNA): TGTGCCAGCGGCCAGACAGTCTACACTGAAGCTTTCTTT.